The 20 T cell receptor beta chains in this list originate from one sample, sequenced in a study of blood T cell repertoires in COVID-19. This table comes from immunoSEQ multiplex PCR, and its TCRdb copy is limited to in-frame clones, with some not included. This table has more than 200,000 clones, about four fifths appearing once. Sequenced sample: peripheral blood. These receptors all stem from a man older than 75 with acute or convalescent COVID-19.

The chain combines TRBV7-8 with TRBJ2-2; 9 positions agree with TRBD2. This CDR3 contains 15 residues. The trim removed 5 bases at V and 5 bases at J, leaving 6 bases unmatched. Germline CDR1 is SGHVS and CDR2 is FQNEAQ. The chain's CDR3 is CASSEAGGATGELFF. CDR3 sequence (DNA): TGTGCCAGCAGCGAGGCGGGGGGGGCGACCGGGGAGCTGTTTTTT.

This clone was detected once. The rearrangement joins TRBV24-1 to TRBJ2-7, with 7 nucleotides matching TRBD2. The CDR3 has 12 residues. The V gene's germline CDR1 is KGHDR and CDR2 SFDVKD. The ends lost 1 base at V and 12 bases at J; junction bases unmatched: 5. This chain's CDR3 is CATSDFLGLWYF. The CDR3 DNA reads as TGTGCCACCAGTGATTTTTTGGGACTATGGTACTTC.

A few counts support this clone. The V and J genes are TRBV28 and TRBJ1-5; 8 bases are shared with TRBD1. With V trimmed by 7 bases and J by 10 bases, 12 bases remained unmatched. Germline CDR1 MDHEN, CDR2 SYDVKM. This CDR3 comprises 14 residues. The CDR3 DNA follows: TGTGCCAGCACGGGAGGACAGGGCCGCCGTCCCCAGCATTTT. Protein product: CASTGGQGRRPQHF.

The chain uses TRBV6-6 and TRBJ2-7; D is undetermined. This CDR3 has 13 amino acids. Germline assignment: CDR1 MNHNY and CDR2 SVGAGI (reference sequence). V lost 2 bases and J 2 bases, leaving 7 bases between the germline ends. Written as DNA, the CDR3 is TGTGCCAGCAGTTACACGGGTCCCTACGAGCAGTACTTC. Its protein is CASSYTGPYEQYF.

The CDR3 nucleotides are TGTGCCAGCAGCGTCGGACAGACTTATAATTCACCCCTCCACTTT. Translated: CASSVGQTYNSPLHF. The V and J genes are TRBV9 and TRBJ1-6; D is perhaps TRBD1 (6 bases). The germline CDR1 and CDR2 sequences are SGDLS and YYNGEE. The V and J ends lost 2 bases and 4 bases respectively, with 10 bases between them. This CDR3 has 15 residues.

This clone was found many times. The V call is TRBV7-2, the J call TRBJ2-1; 8 nucleotides agree with TRBD1. The V gene's germline CDR1 is SGHTA and CDR2 FQGNSA. V gave up 4 bases and J gave up 5 bases; unmatched junction bases: 7. The CDR3 has 15 amino acids. The CDR3 loop reads CASSSHQGADNEQFF. The CDR3 region has the DNA TGTGCCAGCAGCTCCCACCAGGGGGCAGACAATGAGCAGTTCTTC.

The gene calls are TRBV5-4 and TRBJ1-1; 8 bases match TRBD1. With 7 bases clipped from V and 1 base from J, the junction kept 3 bases outside the gene matches. The CDR3 spans 13 residues. The V gene's germline CDR1 is SGHNT and CDR2 YYREEE (reference sequence). CDR3 in amino acids: CASGQGGNTEAFF. The CDR3 region has the DNA TGTGCCAGCGGACAGGGAGGGAACACTGAAGCTTTCTTT.

The chain combines TRBV7-6 with TRBJ2-1; 8 nucleotides agree with TRBD2. Trimming removed 0 bases from V and 3 bases from J; junction bases left unmatched: 4. This CDR3 is built from 16 residues. CDR1 and CDR2 (germline): SGHVS, FNYEAQ. CDR3 in amino acids: CASSLAQSGSYNEQFF. The CDR3 DNA follows: TGTGCCAGCAGCTTAGCGCAGAGCGGGAGCTACAATGAGCAGTTCTTC.

The chain recombines TRBV12-5 with TRBJ2-3, with a weak D call TRBD2 (7 bases). Trimming removed 6 bases from V and 6 bases from J, with 16 bases in between. This CDR3 region has 14 residues. The germline CDR1 and CDR2 sequences are LGHNT and FRNRAP. CDR3 DNA: TGTGCTAGTGGGCTTGGGGGGGCCGGCGATACGCAGTATTTT. Its translation is CASGLGGAGDTQYF.

J is TRBJ2-2 and V is TRBV7-6; 16 positions match TRBD2. After removal of 5 bases from V and 7 bases from J, the junction contained 7 bases not matched to a gene. Per germline, CDR1 SGHVS and CDR2 FNYEAQ. The CDR3 sequence is 17 residues long. CDR3 nucleotide sequence: TGTGCCAGCAGCCCGGGACTAGCGGGAGGGCCGGGCGGGGAGCTGTTTTTT. This encodes CASSPGLAGGPGGELFF.

The CDR3 loop reads CASSLRTGSYNEQFF. The DNA of the CDR3 is TGTGCCAGCAGCTTGAGGACAGGCTCCTACAATGAGCAGTTCTTC. The V and J genes are TRBV7-2 and TRBJ2-1, with 7 positions matching TRBD1. The CDR3 extends over 15 amino acids. The germline gives CDR1 SGHTA, CDR2 FQGNSA. V lost 3 bases, J lost 0 bases, and 2 bases stayed unmatched.

V is TRBV3-1 (or the pseudogene TRBV3-2) and J is TRBJ2-7; 8 positions agree with TRBD1. Germline assignment: CDR1 LGHDT and CDR2 YNNKEL (reference sequence). The CDR3 length is 15 residues. V dropped 3 bases and J dropped 2; count of bases not matched to a gene: 6. CDR3 DNA sequence: TGTGCCAGCAGCCAGAGGGACAGGCGCCCCTACGAGCAGTACTTC. It yields the protein CASSQRDRRPYEQYF.

V usage is TRBV9 and J usage is TRBJ1-6; TRBD1 agrees at 7 bases. Germline V gene data show CDR1 as SGDLS and CDR2 as YYNGEE. The CDR3 is 15 amino acids. V shed 2 bases and J 14 bases; nucleotides not matched to a gene: 13. CDR3 region: CASSVSGTDPSTLHF. CDR3 sequence (DNA): TGTGCCAGCAGCGTGTCCGGGACAGACCCATCAACCCTCCACTTT.

The V and J genes are TRBV3-1 (or the pseudogene TRBV3-2) and TRBJ1-6; 9 nucleotides line up with TRBD1. The trim removed 4 bases at V and 14 bases at J, leaving 12 bases unmatched. The CDR3 has 15 amino acids. The germline gives CDR1 LGHDT, CDR2 YNNKEL (reference sequence). The CDR3 loop is CASSPEGQGGRALHF. Here the CDR3 DNA reads TGTGCCAGCAGCCCAGAGGGACAGGGTGGTCGGGCCCTCCACTTT.

This clone was detected a few times. CDR3 in DNA: TGTGCCAGCAGCTTAGACGCGGGGGCGAATTCTAACTATGGCTACACCTTC. It yields the protein CASSLDAGANSNYGYTF. The chain carries TRBV7-2 and TRBJ1-2, with TRBD1 as a possible D gene (6 bases). CDR1 is SGHTA and CDR2 is FQGNSA in the germline V gene. The length of the CDR3 is 17 residues. V was trimmed by 1 base and J by 0 bases, leaving 15 bases between them.

V gene TRBV7-9 combines with J gene TRBJ1-6; 7 nucleotides match TRBD1. The germline V gene encodes CDR1 SEHNR and CDR2 FQNEAQ (reference sequence). This CDR3 region has 12 residues. Unmatched junction bases numbered 6, after V lost 5 bases and J lost 14 bases. The chain's CDR3 is CASSTQDRSLHF. DNA of the CDR3: TGTGCCAGCAGCACCCAGGACAGGTCCCTCCACTTT.

The genes are TRBV19 and TRBJ1-5; no firm D call. Germline CDR1 LNHDA, CDR2 SQIVND (reference sequence). The CDR3 is 12 amino acids. V lost 0 bases and J 11 bases, leaving 8 bases between the germline ends. The CDR3 loop reads CASSIDIGAQHF. The CDR3 coding sequence is TGTGCCAGTAGTATAGATATCGGGGCCCAGCATTTT.

In this sample, this clone turned up a few times. V usage is TRBV18 and J usage is TRBJ2-7, with D perhaps matching TRBD2 (5 bases). CDR1 is KGHSH and CDR2 is LQKENI in the germline V gene. Trimming removed 6 bases at V and 0 bases at J, with 15 bases between. The CDR3 sequence is 15 residues long. The CDR3 loop is CASSLRGLPSYEQYF. CDR3 DNA: TGTGCCAGCTCCCTACGCGGGCTACCCTCCTACGAGCAGTACTTC.

This chain joins TRBV27 and TRBJ2-7; 11 nucleotides agree with TRBD1. The V gene end was trimmed by 5 bases and the J gene end by 2 bases; junction bases not matched to a gene: 5. The CDR3 sequence is 15 residues long. CDR1 is MNHEY and CDR2 is SMNVEV in the germline V gene (reference sequence). The CDR3 region is CASSPRDRGTYEQYF. The CDR3 coding sequence is TGTGCCAGCAGTCCTCGGGACAGGGGGACCTACGAGCAGTACTTC.

The rearrangement links TRBV6-5 to TRBJ1-2, with TRBD1 matching over 11 bases. In germline, CDR1 is MNHEY, CDR2 SVGAGI. The CDR3 runs 13 residues. The J segment lost 7 bases and the V segment lost 6 bases, leaving 4 bases of the junction unmatched. CDR3 protein: CASRPGTGGGYTF. The CDR3 DNA reads TGTGCCAGCAGGCCTGGGACAGGGGGTGGCTACACCTTC.